Below are 28 T cell receptor beta chains sequenced from a single sample in a study of T cell responses to AZD1222 COVID-19 vaccine. Produced via immunoSEQ multiplex PCR; TCRdb's table is partial and in-frame only. This sample has fewer than 200,000 clones, with about 91% found just once. Sequenced here: peripheral blood, sampled 28 days after the second AZD1222 dose. Receptors were obtained from an adult who received the AZD1222 COVID-19 vaccine.

This chain connects TRBV2 to TRBJ2-5; weak D call: TRBD1 (5 bases). The germline V and J ends were trimmed by 5 bases and 9 bases, with 16 bases remaining between them. Germline CDR1 SNHLY, CDR2 FYNNEI. This CDR3 spans 13 amino acids. The CDR3 DNA sequence: TGTGCCAGCAGTTCGGACACTCTAAGGGCCCAGTACTTC. This translates into CASSSDTLRAQYF.

The chain joins TRBV6-4 to TRBJ2-2; no definite D call. V was clipped by 2 bases and J by 3 bases, with 4 bases between them. Germline CDR1 and CDR2: MRHNA and SNTAGT. This CDR3 is 13 amino acids long. Here the CDR3 reads CASSDSDTGELFF. CDR3 DNA: TGTGCCAGCAGTGACAGCGACACCGGGGAGCTGTTTTTT.

The chain links TRBV6-5 to TRBJ2-7, with D perhaps TRBD2 (5 bases). Trimming stripped 5 bases from V and 5 bases from J, with 13 bases between. The CDR3 is made up of 13 amino acids. CDR1 is MNHEY, CDR2 SVGAGI, per germline. CDR3 sequence (DNA): TGTGCCAGCAGTCGGGATTTAATCCACGAGCAGTACTTC. Amino acids: CASSRDLIHEQYF.

DNA of the CDR3: TGCGCCAGCAGCTTAAGGGGGCCGTCGGAGACCCAGTACTTC. Translated, it gives CASSLRGPSETQYF. The chain employs TRBV5-1 and TRBJ2-5, with TRBD1 identical over 7 bases. The CDR3 has 14 amino acids. Germline V gene lookup returns CDR1 SGHRS and CDR2 YFSETQ. The ends lost 2 bases at V and 5 bases at J; junction bases unmatched: 6.

The V and J genes are TRBV7-3 and TRBJ1-1; no clear D. The V end was cut by 5 bases, the J end by 1 base, with 8 bases between. Germline CDR1 SGHTA, CDR2 FQGTGA. The CDR3 extends over 13 amino acids. CDR3 bases: TGTGCCAGCAGCCCCGCGGGGAACACTGAAGCTTTCTTT. Protein sequence: CASSPAGNTEAFF.

V gene TRBV3-1 (or the pseudogene TRBV3-2) combines with J gene TRBJ2-7; 8 bases align to TRBD1. This CDR3 has 12 amino acids. Germline V gene sequence: CDR1 LGHDT, CDR2 YNNKEL (reference sequence). Germline trimming cut 8 bases from V and 3 bases from J; bases unmatched to any gene: 3. CDR3 amino acids: CASGRGLYEQYF. Here the CDR3 DNA reads TGTGCCAGCGGCAGGGGGCTCTACGAGCAGTACTTC.

This chain connects TRBV9 to TRBJ2-7; the D is unclear. With 0 bases removed from V and 3 bases from J, the gap between germline ends came to 10 bases. The germline V gene has CDR1 SGDLS and CDR2 YYNGEE. This CDR3 is built from 14 residues. In DNA, the CDR3 is TGTGCCAGCAGCGTAGAGTCTGGGGTCTACGAGCAGTACTTC. It translates to CASSVESGVYEQYF.

The rearrangement uses TRBV6-2 or TRBV6-3 and TRBJ2-1; D gene uncertain. The CDR3 totals 13 residues. Trimming pared 6 bases from V and 9 bases from J, leaving 15 bases between. Germline V gene data show CDR1 as MNHEY and CDR2 as SVGEGT. The CDR3 DNA reads as TGTGCCAGCAGCCCCCTCCTAGTAGCTGAGCAGTTCTTC. The encoded protein is CASSPLLVAEQFF.

The chain employs TRBV25-1 and TRBJ1-3; D unresolved. The CDR3 is 15 residues long. V was trimmed by 1 base and J by 2 bases, leaving 9 bases between them. From germline, CDR1 is MGHDK and CDR2 SYGVNS. CDR3 nucleotide sequence: TGTGCCAGCAGTGAATCTTGGGTCACTGGAAACACCATATATTTT. Translating gives CASSESWVTGNTIYF.

V gene TRBV6-5 combines with J gene TRBJ1-3, with D possibly TRBD1 on 6 matching bases. V was clipped by 2 bases and J by 1 base, with 9 bases between them. The CDR3 extends over 15 amino acids. The germline CDR1 and CDR2 sequences are MNHEY and SVGAGI. The CDR3 is CASSYLGQSGNTIYF. The CDR3 DNA sequence: TGTGCCAGCAGTTACCTAGGACAGTCTGGAAACACCATATATTTT.

The V call is TRBV9, the J call TRBJ1-6, with 7 nucleotides matching TRBD1. J lost 9 bases, V lost 0 bases, and 6 bases had no gene match. The CDR3 length is 15 residues. The germline V gene encodes CDR1 SGDLS and CDR2 YYNGEE. In nucleotides, the CDR3 is TGTGCCAGCAGCGTAGGGGAGGGGGCAAGTTCACCCCTCCACTTT. Its translation: CASSVGEGASSPLHF.

The chain combines TRBV2 with TRBJ1-2; the D gene is possibly TRBD1 (5 bases). Germline CDR1 and CDR2: SNHLY and FYNNEI. The CDR3 covers 13 residues. V dropped 2 bases and J dropped 7 bases, with 11 bases sitting between them. The CDR3 reads CASSENRLSGYTF. CDR3 bases: TGTGCCAGCAGTGAAAACAGGCTTTCTGGCTACACCTTC.

The chain couples TRBV10-1 to TRBJ2-5; TRBD2 agrees at 13 bases. The CDR3 is made up of 16 amino acids. The germline V gene encodes CDR1 WNHNN and CDR2 SYGVQD (reference sequence). Trimming at V came to 0 bases and at J to 4 bases, leaving 2 bases not matched to a gene. The chain's CDR3 is CASSESRLAGGETQYF. The DNA of the CDR3 is TGCGCCAGCAGTGAGTCCCGACTAGCGGGGGGAGAGACCCAGTACTTC.

The gene calls are TRBV4-1 and TRBJ1-1; the D is unclear. V was clipped by 7 bases and J by 0 bases, with 12 bases between them. The CDR3 length is 14 residues. The germline V gene has CDR1 MGHRA and CDR2 YSYEKL. Written as DNA, the CDR3 is TGCGCCAGCAAGACGGGATCTCTGAACACTGAAGCTTTCTTT. It is translated as CASKTGSLNTEAFF.

The genes are TRBV3-1 (or the pseudogene TRBV3-2) and TRBJ2-7, with TRBD1 identical over 8 bases. The trim removed 4 bases at V and 2 bases at J, leaving 7 bases unmatched. There are 15 residues in the CDR3. Germline lookup yields CDR1 LGHDT and CDR2 YNNKEL (reference sequence). For the CDR3, the DNA is TGTGCCAGCAGCCTCACAGACAGGGGAACCTACGAGCAGTACTTC. Translating gives CASSLTDRGTYEQYF.

This rearrangement joins TRBV27 to TRBJ2-7; 7 bases fit TRBD2. Germline CDR1 is MNHEY and CDR2 is SMNVEV (reference sequence). The CDR3 runs 15 residues. Germline trimming cut 5 bases from V and 5 bases from J; bases unmatched to any gene: 12. The CDR3 DNA sequence: TGTGCCAGCAGTCGAGGGACTACCCCACCCCACGAGCAGTACTTC. Protein: CASSRGTTPPHEQYF.

The rearrangement joins TRBV11-3 to TRBJ1-6; D not resolved. Germline V gene sequence: CDR1 SGHNT, CDR2 YENEEA. Deletions cut 4 bases from V and 7 bases from J, with 8 bases between. The CDR3 loop spans 13 amino acids. The CDR3: CASSYRLNSPLHF. CDR3 nucleotides: TGTGCCAGCAGCTATCGACTCAATTCACCCCTCCACTTT.

The chain couples TRBV2 to TRBJ1-5; no reliable D call. The germline V gene encodes CDR1 SNHLY and CDR2 FYNNEI. V was trimmed by 6 bases and J by 5 bases, leaving 8 bases between them. The CDR3 sequence is 12 residues long. CDR3 in DNA: TGTGCCAGCAGGGATAGGGATCAGCCCCAGCATTTT. Its protein product is CASRDRDQPQHF.

The V call is TRBV11-2, the J call TRBJ1-1; D perhaps matches TRBD1 (5 bases). The CDR3 has 15 amino acids. Trimming took off 2 bases at V and 1 base at J, with 11 bases between the two ends. In germline, CDR1 is SGHAT, CDR2 FQNNGV. CDR3 DNA: TGTGCCAGCAGCTTACTGCAGGGCACGAACACTGAAGCTTTCTTT. Its translation: CASSLLQGTNTEAFF.

The V call is TRBV6-5, the J call TRBJ1-2; D unresolved. V lost 7 bases, J lost 5 bases, and 11 bases lay in between. Germline values: CDR1 MNHEY, CDR2 SVGAGI. CDR3 length: 12 amino acids. The CDR3 region is CASIGTAYGYTF. For the CDR3, the DNA is TGTGCCAGCATTGGAACAGCTTATGGCTACACCTTC.

The chain has TRBV7-2 and TRBJ2-7; 7 nucleotides agree with TRBD1. V was pared by 4 bases and J by 8 bases, with 5 bases of the junction left unmatched. The CDR3 is 12 amino acids. Per germline, CDR1 SGHTA and CDR2 FQGNSA. CDR3 nucleotides: TGTGCCAGCAGCTCGGACAGGACGAAGCAGTACTTC. Translated: CASSSDRTKQYF.

The chain links TRBV7-9 to TRBJ1-5, with D maybe TRBD1 (5 bases). From germline, CDR1 is SEHNR and CDR2 FQNEAQ (reference sequence). V was cut by 2 bases and J by 2 bases, with 10 bases left in between. The CDR3 loop spans 15 amino acids. The CDR3 reads CASSLMGGGNQPQHF. The CDR3 nucleotides read TGTGCCAGCAGCTTAATGGGGGGAGGCAATCAGCCCCAGCATTTT.

The chain recombines TRBV6-1 with TRBJ2-7; D unresolved. The V gene's germline CDR1 is MNHNS and CDR2 SASEGT. The CDR3 sequence is 14 residues long. The ends were cut back, 1 base at V and 3 bases at J, with 10 bases in the middle. As DNA, the CDR3 is TGTGCCAGCAGTGAAGGGCCAGTGATCTACGAGCAGTACTTC. Translation gives CASSEGPVIYEQYF.

The J gene is TRBJ2-7, the V gene TRBV24-1; tentatively, D is TRBD1 or TRBD2 (5 bases each). The CDR3 consists of 16 residues. Trimming took 4 bases from V and 0 from J, leaving 15 bases between them. The germline V gene has CDR1 KGHDR and CDR2 SFDVKD. The CDR3 DNA reads TGTGCCACCAGTGACCCAGCCGGGACGGACTCCTACGAGCAGTACTTC. Translating gives CATSDPAGTDSYEQYF.

The V gene is TRBV30, the J gene TRBJ1-4, with D perhaps TRBD1 (5 bases). In germline, CDR1 is GTSNPN, CDR2 SVGIG (reference sequence). The CDR3 is made up of 15 amino acids. Trimming pared 1 base from V and 1 base from J, leaving 10 bases between. CDR3 protein: CAWSAGGGTNEKLFF. CDR3 bases: TGTGCCTGGAGTGCCGGGGGGGGAACTAATGAAAAACTGTTTTTT.

This rearrangement joins TRBV18 to TRBJ2-7, with 9 bases matching TRBD1. The CDR3 is 14 amino acids. V shed 4 bases and J 6 bases; nucleotides not matched to a gene: 7. The V gene's germline CDR1 is KGHSH and CDR2 LQKENI. The chain's CDR3 is CASSRDRESSEQYF. The DNA of the CDR3 is TGTGCCAGCTCACGGGACAGGGAGTCTAGCGAGCAGTACTTC.

This clone was recorded only once. The rearrangement joins TRBV18 to TRBJ2-2; D ambiguous. From germline, CDR1 is KGHSH and CDR2 LQKENI. The CDR3 has 17 residues. V lost 2 bases to trimming and J lost 1 base, with 14 bases between them. The CDR3 loop reads CASSPRAVLKNTGELFF. Written as DNA, the CDR3 is TGTGCCAGCTCACCAAGGGCAGTTTTAAAGAACACCGGGGAGCTGTTTTTT.

This chain connects TRBV5-1 to TRBJ2-2; 10 positions match TRBD2. V shed 1 base and J 1 base; nucleotides not matched to a gene: 7. The germline V gene has CDR1 SGHRS and CDR2 YFSETQ. The CDR3 is made up of 18 amino acids. This chain's CDR3 is CASSLRLAGDLNTGELFF. In DNA, the CDR3 is TGCGCCAGCAGCTTGAGGCTAGCGGGGGACTTGAACACCGGGGAGCTGTTTTTT. Full variable domain (remainder filled in from reference TRBV5-1 and TRBJ2-2): KAGVTQTPRYLIKTRGQQVTLSCSPISGHRSVSWYQQTPGQGLQFLFEYFSETQRNKGNFPGRFSGRQFSNSRSEMNVSTLELGDSALYLCASSLRLAGDLNTGELFFGEGSRLTVL.